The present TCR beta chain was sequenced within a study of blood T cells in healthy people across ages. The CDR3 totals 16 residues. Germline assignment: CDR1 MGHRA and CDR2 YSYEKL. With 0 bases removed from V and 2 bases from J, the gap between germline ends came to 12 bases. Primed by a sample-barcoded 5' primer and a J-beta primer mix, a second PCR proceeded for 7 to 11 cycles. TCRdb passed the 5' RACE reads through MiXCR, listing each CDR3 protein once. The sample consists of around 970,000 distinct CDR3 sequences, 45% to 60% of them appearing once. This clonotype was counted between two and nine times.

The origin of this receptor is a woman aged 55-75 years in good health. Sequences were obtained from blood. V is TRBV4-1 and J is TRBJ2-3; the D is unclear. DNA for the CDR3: TGCGCCAGCAGCCAAGAATCGGTGAGGACCACAGATACGCAGTATTTT. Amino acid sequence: CASSQESVRTTDTQYF.